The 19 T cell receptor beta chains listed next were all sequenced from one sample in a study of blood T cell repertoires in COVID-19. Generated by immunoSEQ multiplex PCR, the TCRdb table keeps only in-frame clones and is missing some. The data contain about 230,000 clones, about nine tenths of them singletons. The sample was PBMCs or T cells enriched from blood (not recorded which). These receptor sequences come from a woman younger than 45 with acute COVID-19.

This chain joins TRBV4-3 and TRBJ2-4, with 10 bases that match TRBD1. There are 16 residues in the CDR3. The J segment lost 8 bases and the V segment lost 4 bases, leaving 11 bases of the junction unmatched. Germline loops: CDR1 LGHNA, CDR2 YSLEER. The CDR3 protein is CASSPTTGGGWDIQYF. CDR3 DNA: TGCGCCAGCAGCCCGACGACAGGGGGCGGATGGGACATTCAGTACTTC.

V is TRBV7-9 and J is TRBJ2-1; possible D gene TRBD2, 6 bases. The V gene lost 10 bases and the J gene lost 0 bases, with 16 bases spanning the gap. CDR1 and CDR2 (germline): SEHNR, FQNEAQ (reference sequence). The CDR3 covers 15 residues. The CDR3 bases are TGTGCCACTCAGGGACTGCCCCACTCCTACAATGAGCAGTTCTTC. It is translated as CATQGLPHSYNEQFF.

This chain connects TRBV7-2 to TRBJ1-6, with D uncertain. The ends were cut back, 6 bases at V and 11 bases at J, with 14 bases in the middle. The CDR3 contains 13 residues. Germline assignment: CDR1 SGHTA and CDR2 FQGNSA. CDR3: CASSFSRSAPLHF. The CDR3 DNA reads TGTGCCAGCAGTTTCTCCCGGTCGGCACCCCTCCACTTT. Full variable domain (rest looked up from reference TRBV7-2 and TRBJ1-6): GAGVSQSPSNKVTEKGKDVELRCDPISGHTALYWYRQSLGQGLEFLIYFQGNSAPDKSGLPSDRFSAERTGGSVSTLTIQRTQQEDSAVYLCASSFSRSAPLHFGNGTRLTVT.

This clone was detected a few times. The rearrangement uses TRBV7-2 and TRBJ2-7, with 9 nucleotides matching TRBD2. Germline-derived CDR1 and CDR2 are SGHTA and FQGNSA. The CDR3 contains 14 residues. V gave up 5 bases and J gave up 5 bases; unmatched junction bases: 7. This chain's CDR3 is CASSAGTSSHEQYF. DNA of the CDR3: TGTGCCAGCAGCGCCGGGACTAGCAGCCACGAGCAGTACTTC.

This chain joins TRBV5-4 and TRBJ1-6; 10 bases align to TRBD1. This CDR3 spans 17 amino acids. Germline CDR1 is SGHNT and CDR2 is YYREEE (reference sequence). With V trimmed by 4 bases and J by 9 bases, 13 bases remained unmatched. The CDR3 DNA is TGTGCCAGCAGCACAATTACCGGCGGGACAGGGGTTTCACCCCTCCACTTT. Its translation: CASSTITGGTGVSPLHF. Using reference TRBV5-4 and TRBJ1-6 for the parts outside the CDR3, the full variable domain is ETGVTQSPTHLIKTRGQQVTLRCSSQSGHNTVSWYQQALGQGPQFIFQYYREEENGRGNFPPRFSGLQFPNYSSELNVNALELDDSALYLCASSTITGGTGVSPLHFGNGTRLTVT.

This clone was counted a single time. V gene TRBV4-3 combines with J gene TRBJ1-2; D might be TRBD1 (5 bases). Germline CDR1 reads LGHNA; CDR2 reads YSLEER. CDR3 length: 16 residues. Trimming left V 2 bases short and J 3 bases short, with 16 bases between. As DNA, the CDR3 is TGCGCCAGCAGCCAATTTATGCAGGGTTCTTACTATGGCTACACCTTC. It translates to CASSQFMQGSYYGYTF.

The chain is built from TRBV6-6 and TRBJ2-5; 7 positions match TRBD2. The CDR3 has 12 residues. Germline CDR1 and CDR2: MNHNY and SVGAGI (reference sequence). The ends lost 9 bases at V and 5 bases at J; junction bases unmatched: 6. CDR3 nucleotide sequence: TGTGCCAGTGGACTAGTCAGGGAGACCCAGTACTTC. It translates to CASGLVRETQYF.

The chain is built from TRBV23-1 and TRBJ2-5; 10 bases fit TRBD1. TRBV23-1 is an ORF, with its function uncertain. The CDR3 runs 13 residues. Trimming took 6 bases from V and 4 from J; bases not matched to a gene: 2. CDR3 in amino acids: CASRRTGGETQYF. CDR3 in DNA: TGCGCCAGCAGGCGGACAGGGGGAGAGACCCAGTACTTC.

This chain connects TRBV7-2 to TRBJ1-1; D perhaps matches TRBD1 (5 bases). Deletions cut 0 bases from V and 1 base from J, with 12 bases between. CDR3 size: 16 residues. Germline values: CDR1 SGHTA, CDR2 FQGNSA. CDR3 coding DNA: TGTGCCAGCAGCTTAGCGCAGGGCAGGGCGAACACTGAAGCTTTCTTT. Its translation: CASSLAQGRANTEAFF.

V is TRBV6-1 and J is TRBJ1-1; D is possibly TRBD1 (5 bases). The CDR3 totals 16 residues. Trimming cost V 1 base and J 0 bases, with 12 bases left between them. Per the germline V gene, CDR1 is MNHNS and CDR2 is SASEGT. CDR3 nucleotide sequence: TGTGCCAGCAGTGAAGGAATCCTAGGGGTGAACACTGAAGCTTTCTTT. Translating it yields CASSEGILGVNTEAFF.

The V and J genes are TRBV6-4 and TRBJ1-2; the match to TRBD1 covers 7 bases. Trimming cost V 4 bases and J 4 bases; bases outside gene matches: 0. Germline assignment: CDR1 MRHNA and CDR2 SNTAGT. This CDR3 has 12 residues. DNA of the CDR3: TGTGCCAGCAGTGGGGACAGCTATGGCTACACCTTC. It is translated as CASSGDSYGYTF.

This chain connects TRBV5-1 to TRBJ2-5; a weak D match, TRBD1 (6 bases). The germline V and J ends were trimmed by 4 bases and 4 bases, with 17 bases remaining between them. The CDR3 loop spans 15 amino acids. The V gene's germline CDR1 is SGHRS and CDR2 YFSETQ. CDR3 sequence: CASSTYSGAGETQYF. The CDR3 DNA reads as TGCGCCAGCAGCACCTACTCAGGGGCTGGAGAGACCCAGTACTTC. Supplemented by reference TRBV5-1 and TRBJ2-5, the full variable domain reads KAGVTQTPRYLIKTRGQQVTLSCSPISGHRSVSWYQQTPGQGLQFLFEYFSETQRNKGNFPGRFSGRQFSNSRSEMNVSTLELGDSALYLCASSTYSGAGETQYFGPGTRLLVL.

The CDR3 loop reads CASSPEGNQPQHF. The CDR3 bases are TGTGCCAGCAGCCCTGAGGGCAATCAGCCCCAGCATTTT. This chain connects TRBV11-2 to TRBJ1-5; D is ambiguous. This CDR3 region has 13 residues. Per germline, CDR1 SGHAT and CDR2 FQNNGV. Trimming shortened V by 5 bases and J by 2 bases, and 7 bases separated the two germline ends.

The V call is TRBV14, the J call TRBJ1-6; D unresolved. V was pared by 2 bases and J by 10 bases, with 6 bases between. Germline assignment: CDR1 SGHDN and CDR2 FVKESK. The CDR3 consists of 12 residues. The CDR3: CASSQFQSPLHF. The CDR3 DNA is TGTGCCAGCAGCCAATTCCAATCACCCCTCCACTTT.

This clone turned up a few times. This CDR3 is CASSWGSPGTSGEETQYF. Written as DNA, the CDR3 is TGTGCCAGCAGTTGGGGCTCCCCCGGGACTAGCGGGGAAGAGACCCAGTACTTC. This chain joins TRBV27 and TRBJ2-5; 13 nucleotides match TRBD2. V trimming: 4 bases; J trimming: 3 bases; junction bases outside the gene matches: 11. The CDR3 extends over 18 amino acids. Germline V lookup: CDR1 MNHEY, CDR2 SMNVEV (reference sequence).

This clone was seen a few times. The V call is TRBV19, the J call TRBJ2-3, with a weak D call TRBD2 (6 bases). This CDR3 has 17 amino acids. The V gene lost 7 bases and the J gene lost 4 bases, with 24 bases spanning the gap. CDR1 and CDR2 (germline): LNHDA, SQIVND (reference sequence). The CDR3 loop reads CASTPVGRLGGADTQYF. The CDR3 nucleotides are TGTGCCAGTACCCCTGTTGGGAGGTTAGGAGGGGCAGATACGCAGTATTTT.

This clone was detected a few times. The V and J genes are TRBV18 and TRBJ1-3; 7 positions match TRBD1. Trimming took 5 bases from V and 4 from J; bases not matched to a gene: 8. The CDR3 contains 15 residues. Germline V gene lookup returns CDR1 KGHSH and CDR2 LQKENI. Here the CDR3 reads CASSTNRGNGNTIYF. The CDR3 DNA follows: TGTGCCAGCTCAACCAACAGGGGTAACGGAAACACCATATATTTT.

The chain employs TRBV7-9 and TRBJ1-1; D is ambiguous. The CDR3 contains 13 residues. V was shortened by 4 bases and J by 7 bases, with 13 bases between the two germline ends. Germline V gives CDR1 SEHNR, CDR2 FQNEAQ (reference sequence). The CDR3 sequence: CASSSHSIGEAFF. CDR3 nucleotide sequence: TGTGCCAGCAGCTCCCACAGCATAGGTGAAGCTTTCTTT.

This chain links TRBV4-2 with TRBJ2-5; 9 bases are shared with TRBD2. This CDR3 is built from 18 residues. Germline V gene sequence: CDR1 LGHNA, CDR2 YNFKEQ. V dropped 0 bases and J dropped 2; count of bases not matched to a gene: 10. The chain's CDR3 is CASSQDFRSGGRQETQYF. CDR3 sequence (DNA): TGTGCCAGCAGCCAAGATTTTCGGAGCGGGGGGAGACAAGAGACCCAGTACTTC.